Shown below are 16 T cell receptor beta chains from a single sample sequenced in a study of T-cell memory formation after mild COVID-19. TCRdb passed the 5' RACE reads through MiXCR, listing each CDR3 protein once. The sample lists roughly 110,000 distinct CDR3 sequences, about 17% occurring once. The sample taken for sequencing was PBMCs or a T cell subset sorted from them (not recorded which). These receptors were collected from an adult woman who had mild COVID-19 (a few samples of this study predate the infection). Cell type and time point are not known.

This clonotype has only a few counts. The chain combines TRBV7-9 with TRBJ2-7, with a possible D match to TRBD2 (5 bases). The ends were cut back, 5 bases at V and 3 bases at J, with 14 bases in the middle. CDR3 size: 14 residues. Germline V gives CDR1 SEHNR, CDR2 FQNEAQ (reference sequence). CDR3 sequence (DNA): TGTGCCAGCAGCAGAGGAGGACTCGACTACGAGCAGTACTTC. Encoded protein: CASSRGGLDYEQYF.

The chain carries TRBV30 and TRBJ2-2, with D tentatively TRBD1 (5 bases). With 1 base removed from V and 7 bases from J, the gap between germline ends came to 13 bases. This CDR3 contains 14 residues. Germline V lookup: CDR1 GTSNPN, CDR2 SVGIG (reference sequence). CDR3 region: CAWSALRDGGELFF. DNA of the CDR3: TGTGCCTGGAGTGCTCTCAGGGATGGCGGGGAGCTGTTTTTT.

In its sample, this clonotype was seen a few times. The gene calls are TRBV27 and TRBJ2-7, with D perhaps given as TRBD1 or TRBD2 (5 bases each). In germline, CDR1 is MNHEY, CDR2 SMNVEV (reference sequence). Between the trimmed V and J ends, which lost 7 bases and 3 bases, there was a span of 16 bases. The CDR3 extends over 14 amino acids. The CDR3: CASKISGPVYEQYF. DNA of the CDR3: TGTGCCAGCAAGATCTCGGGGCCGGTCTACGAGCAGTACTTC.

This clonotype has more than one count but fewer than ten. This chain joins TRBV29-1 and TRBJ2-7; the D gene is possibly TRBD2 (6 bases). Trimming left V 2 bases short and J 7 bases short, with 21 bases between. CDR1 SQVTM and CDR2 ANQGSEA come from the germline V gene. CDR3 size: 15 residues. CDR3: CSVEFQGGVQWEQYF. CDR3 coding DNA: TGCAGCGTTGAATTCCAGGGAGGAGTTCAGTGGGAGCAGTACTTC.

This clonotype was counted only a few times. The chain recombines TRBV4-2 with TRBJ2-1; D call uncertain. This CDR3 has 18 amino acids. In germline, CDR1 is LGHNA, CDR2 YNFKEQ. Trimming took 0 bases from V and 0 from J, leaving 15 bases between them. This CDR3 is CASSQEMGGPSSYNEQFF. The CDR3 DNA sequence: TGTGCCAGCAGCCAAGAGATGGGCGGCCCAAGCTCCTACAATGAGCAGTTCTTC.

This clonotype was counted between two and nine times. This chain links TRBV20-1 with TRBJ1-1; a weak D match, TRBD1 (5 bases). Looked up from germline, CDR1 is DFQATT and CDR2 is SNEGSKA (reference sequence). CDR3 size: 17 residues. Trimming left V 0 bases short and J 4 bases short, with 21 bases between. The CDR3: CSARDEEVMGLGTEAFF. Written as DNA, the CDR3 is TGCAGTGCTAGAGATGAGGAGGTAATGGGGCTTGGCACTGAAGCTTTCTTT.

There are a few counts of this clonotype. V usage is TRBV7-9 and J usage is TRBJ2-7, with D tentatively TRBD1 (5 bases). V lost 5 bases to trimming and J lost 5 bases, with 10 bases between them. This CDR3 is built from 12 residues. The V gene's germline CDR1 is SEHNR and CDR2 FQNEAQ (reference sequence). The CDR3: CASSLGVNEQYF. CDR3 sequence (DNA): TGTGCCAGCAGCCTAGGGGTCAACGAGCAGTACTTC.

V is TRBV4-3 and J is TRBJ2-2; D is ambiguous. The CDR3 contains 14 residues. Trimming took off 1 base at V and 4 bases at J, with 7 bases between the two ends. Germline assignment: CDR1 LGHNA and CDR2 YSLEER. The CDR3 is CASSQVLGTGELFF. In nucleotides, the CDR3 is TGCGCCAGCAGCCAAGTATTGGGCACCGGGGAGCTGTTTTTT.

This CDR3 is CATSRDRAGSYEQYF. CDR3 DNA sequence: TGTGCCACCAGCAGAGATCGGGCGGGATCCTACGAGCAGTACTTC. The chain combines TRBV15 with TRBJ2-7; TRBD2 is a possible D gene (6 bases). This CDR3 has 15 amino acids. CDR1 is LNHNV and CDR2 is YYDKDF in the germline V gene (reference sequence). The ends were cut back, 0 bases at V and 1 base at J, with 10 bases in the middle.

The V gene is TRBV13, the J gene TRBJ2-7, with D possibly TRBD1 on 5 matching bases. In germline, CDR1 is PRHDT, CDR2 FYEKMQ (reference sequence). This CDR3 spans 15 amino acids. V was pared by 2 bases and J by 6 bases, with 17 bases between. CDR3 nucleotide sequence: TGTGCCAGCAGCTTATCCTCGCTCGCAGGGCGCGAGCAGTACTTC. This translates into CASSLSSLAGREQYF. The variable domain in full, completed from reference TRBV13 and TRBJ2-7, reads AAGVIQSPRHLIKEKRETATLKCYPIPRHDTVYWYQQGPGQDPQFLISFYEKMQSDKGSIPDRFSAQQFSDYHSELNMSSLELGDSALYFCASSLSSLAGREQYFGPGTRLTVT.

This chain uses TRBV7-9 with TRBJ1-3; D ambiguous. In germline, CDR1 is SEHNR, CDR2 FQNEAQ (reference sequence). V was trimmed by 5 bases and J by 0 bases, leaving 11 bases between them. The CDR3 has 15 residues. The CDR3 loop is CASSPSARSGNTIYF. The CDR3 nucleotides read TGTGCCAGCAGCCCCTCGGCCCGCTCTGGAAACACCATATATTTT.

The chain uses TRBV5-1 and TRBJ2-1, with D uncertain. This CDR3 is 14 amino acids long. V gave up 0 bases and J gave up 5 bases, with 9 bases separating them. Germline loops: CDR1 SGHRS, CDR2 YFSETQ. The CDR3 region has the DNA TGCGCCAGCAGCTTGGCATTCGCGAACAATGAGCAGTTCTTC. Amino acid sequence: CASSLAFANNEQFF.

This clonotype was counted only a few times. This chain connects TRBV19 to TRBJ1-1; TRBD1 is a possible D gene (6 bases). V was shortened by 7 bases and J by 1 base, with 10 bases between the two germline ends. CDR3 length: 13 residues. CDR1 is LNHDA and CDR2 is SQIVND in the germline V gene (reference sequence). The CDR3 sequence is CASTDRTNTEAFF. The CDR3 nucleotides are TGTGCCAGTACAGACAGGACGAACACTGAAGCTTTCTTT.

The rearrangement uses TRBV9 and TRBJ2-3; 7 bases are a match to TRBD1. J gave up 2 bases and V 4 bases, and 16 bases lay outside the gene matches. Germline CDR1 and CDR2: SGDLS and YYNGEE. The CDR3 extends over 18 amino acids. CDR3 sequence (DNA): TGTGCCAGCAGCACGACGACAGGGCGCCCCGAGATCACAGATACGCAGTATTTT. As protein: CASSTTTGRPEITDTQYF.

The gene calls are TRBV11-3 and TRBJ2-5, with TRBD1 identical over 7 bases. CDR1 is SGHNT, CDR2 YENEEA, per germline. With 5 bases clipped from V and 3 bases from J, the junction kept 9 bases outside the gene matches. This CDR3 is built from 15 residues. CDR3 in amino acids: CASSPQGPVKETQYF. CDR3 coding DNA: TGTGCCAGCAGCCCACAGGGGCCTGTAAAAGAGACCCAGTACTTC.

The genes are TRBV5-1 and TRBJ2-7, with D possibly matching TRBD2 (5 bases). The CDR3 has 14 amino acids. Trimming took off 0 bases at V and 4 bases at J, with 11 bases between the two ends. Germline V CDR1 and CDR2: SGHRS, YFSETQ. CDR3 bases: TGCGCCAGCAGCTTGGGGACTGCTGATTACGAGCAGTACTTC. Translating it yields CASSLGTADYEQYF.